A single sample is the source of the 3 T cell receptor beta chains below, sequenced in a study of blood T cell repertoires in COVID-19. Only in-frame clones appear in the TCRdb table, and some are missing; sequencing was by immunoSEQ multiplex PCR. The sample has some 220,000 clones, 70% to 90% seen once. The sequenced material came from PBMCs or T cells enriched from blood (not recorded which). These receptors originate from a woman between 50 and 59 years old in a cohort exposed to, infected with or recovered from COVID-19 (not recorded which).

CDR3 amino acids: CASSYSGTATDTQYF. CDR3 in DNA: TGTGCCAGCAGTTACTCGGGTACAGCCACAGATACGCAGTATTTT. This chain uses TRBV6-6 with TRBJ2-3; D not certain. Germline CDR1 and CDR2: MNHNY and SVGAGI (reference sequence). CDR3 length equals 15 residues. Trimming removed 0 bases from V and 2 bases from J, with 9 bases in between.

The chain joins TRBV5-4 to TRBJ2-5, with 8 bases identical to TRBD1. Germline assignment: CDR1 SGHNT and CDR2 YYREEE (reference sequence). The CDR3 is 15 amino acids. V was pared by 4 bases and J by 3 bases, with 8 bases of the junction left unmatched. CDR3 sequence (DNA): TGTGCCAGCAGCCGGACAGGGCTTTCCGAAGAGACCCAGTACTTC. Translating it yields CASSRTGLSEETQYF.

The chain carries TRBV3-1 (or the pseudogene TRBV3-2) and TRBJ1-1; no firm D call. Germline V gene lookup returns CDR1 LGHDT and CDR2 YNNKEL (reference sequence). The CDR3 has 14 residues. Trimming took 1 base from V and 2 from J, leaving 8 bases between them. The CDR3 loop reads CASSQATENTEAFF. DNA of the CDR3: TGTGCCAGCAGCCAAGCAACAGAAAACACTGAAGCTTTCTTT.